This entry is about one TCR beta chain. The sample originates from a study of shared T cell receptors in the human thymus. The method was immunoSEQ multiplex PCR; TCRdb's version includes in-frame clones alone and lacks a portion of them. Found here are 500,000 to 750,000 clones, over 75% of them singletons; the top ten hold approximately 0.01%. This CDR3 region has 14 residues. The germline V gene has CDR1 SGHVS and CDR2 FNYEAQ. The V gene lost 7 bases and the J gene lost 5 bases, with 17 bases spanning the gap. The data were also submitted as part of a second study, on human thymus T cells. This second study says: Healthy Finnish infants undergoing corrective surgery for congenital heart defects were used as donors. Resections from corrective heart surgery supplied the thymus tissue. Seemingly biased V and J gene usage marked thymic and blood repertoires. Related reports documented highly overlapping thymic repertoires among unrelated individuals.

The V call is TRBV7-6, the J call TRBJ2-5; D possibly corresponds to TRBD2 (6 bases). Specimen: thymocytes. This sequence was found in a boy in the first two years of life with a congenital heart defect. CDR3 in amino acids: CASTSGGLGETQYF. CDR3 sequence (DNA): TGTGCCAGCACCTCAGGAGGGCTGGGGGAGACCCAGTACTTC.